Listed below are T cell receptor beta chains from one sample, sequenced in a study of T cell responses to AZD1222 COVID-19 vaccine. Sequencing was performed with immunoSEQ multiplex PCR; in TCRdb, only in-frame clones are kept and a portion is missing. The sample lists under 200,000 clones; about 90% were seen once. The sample was peripheral blood, taken on day 0 of AZD1222 vaccination. These receptors were collected from an adult in good health. Each CDR3 is given with its conserved first and last residue. A D gene is named only where the DNA matches it firmly. The listing skips clone size in some rows; elsewhere it reads once, few, many or a size class.

CASSLARPTGGSGEKLFF	TGTGCCAGCAGCTTAGCTAGGCCGACAGGGGGCTCAGGGGAAAAACTGTTTTTT	.	TRBV7-8	TRBJ1-4	TRBD1
CASRVKIGRQDTEAFF	TGTGCCAGCAGGGTTAAGATAGGCAGGCAAGACACTGAAGCTTTCTTT	.	TRBV7-9	TRBJ1-1	.
CASSLEGTGQETQYF	TGTGCCAGCAGCTTAGAGGGGACAGGCCAAGAGACCCAGTACTTC	.	TRBV7-2	TRBJ2-5	TRBD1
CASRQTGRANTGELFF	TGTGCCAGCAGGCAGACAGGGAGGGCGAACACCGGGGAGCTGTTTTTT	.	TRBV28	TRBJ2-2	.
CASSGIGQPYGYTF	TGTGCCAGCAGCGGAATCGGACAGCCCTATGGCTACACCTTC	once	TRBV7-2	TRBJ1-2	.
CASSLAAEGTEAFF	TGCGCCAGCAGCTTGGCCGCTGAGGGCACTGAAGCTTTCTTT	few	TRBV5-1	TRBJ1-1	.
CASSFDHTGNTIYF	TGTGCCAGCAGCTTCGACCACACAGGAAACACCATATATTTT	few	TRBV7-2	TRBJ1-3	.
CASSFPGEGQPQHF	TGTGCCAGCAGTTTTCCAGGGGAGGGTCAGCCCCAGCATTTT	few	TRBV28	TRBJ1-5	.
CASSDLNGNEQFF	TGTGCCAGCTCGGACCTTAATGGCAATGAGCAGTTCTTC	few	TRBV28	TRBJ2-1	.
CAWRTQGAYYEQYF	TGTGCCTGGAGGACACAGGGGGCCTATTACGAGCAGTACTTC	.	TRBV30	TRBJ2-7	TRBD1
CASSLKSQRETQYF	TGTGCCAGCAGCTTGAAGTCCCAGAGGGAGACCCAGTACTTC	.	TRBV5-4	TRBJ2-5	.
CASSVLGENTEAFF	TGTGCCAGCAGCGTGTTAGGGGAGAACACTGAAGCTTTCTTT	.	TRBV5-5	TRBJ1-1	.
CASSLSGVQPQHF	TGTGCCAGCAGTTTGTCAGGGGTTCAGCCCCAGCATTTT	.	TRBV27	TRBJ1-5	.
CASSLGGHQPQHF	TGTGCCAGCAGTTTAGGAGGGCATCAGCCCCAGCATTTT	once	TRBV12-3/TRBV12-4	TRBJ1-5	.
CASSSHRGPEAFF	TGTGCCAGCAGCTCACACAGGGGTCCTGAAGCTTTCTTT	.	TRBV7-9	TRBJ1-1	TRBD1
CASSGPWDRGLGEQFF	TGTGCCAGCAGTGGACCGTGGGACAGGGGGCTCGGTGAGCAGTTCTTC	.	TRBV28	TRBJ2-1	TRBD1
CASSPSLGGTEAFF	TGCGCCAGCTCCCCCAGCCTAGGAGGCACTGAAGCTTTCTTT	.	TRBV10-1	TRBJ1-1	.
CACDPTGELFF	TGTGCCTGCGACCCCACCGGGGAGCTGTTTTTT	.	TRBV30	TRBJ2-2	.